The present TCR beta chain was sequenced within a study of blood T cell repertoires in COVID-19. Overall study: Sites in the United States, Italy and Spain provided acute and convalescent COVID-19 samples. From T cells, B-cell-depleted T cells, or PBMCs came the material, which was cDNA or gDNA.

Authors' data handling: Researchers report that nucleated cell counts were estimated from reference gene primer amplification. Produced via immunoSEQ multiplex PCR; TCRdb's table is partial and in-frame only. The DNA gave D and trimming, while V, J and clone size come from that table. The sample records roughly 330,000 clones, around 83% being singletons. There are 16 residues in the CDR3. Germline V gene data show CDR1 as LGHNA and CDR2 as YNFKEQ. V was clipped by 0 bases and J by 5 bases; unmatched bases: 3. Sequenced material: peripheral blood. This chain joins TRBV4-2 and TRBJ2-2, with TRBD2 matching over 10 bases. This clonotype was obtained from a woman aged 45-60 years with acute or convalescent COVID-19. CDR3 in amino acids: CASSQDSGGWTGELFF. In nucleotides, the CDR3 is TGTGCCAGCAGCCAAGATAGCGGGGGGTGGACCGGGGAGCTGTTTTTT.